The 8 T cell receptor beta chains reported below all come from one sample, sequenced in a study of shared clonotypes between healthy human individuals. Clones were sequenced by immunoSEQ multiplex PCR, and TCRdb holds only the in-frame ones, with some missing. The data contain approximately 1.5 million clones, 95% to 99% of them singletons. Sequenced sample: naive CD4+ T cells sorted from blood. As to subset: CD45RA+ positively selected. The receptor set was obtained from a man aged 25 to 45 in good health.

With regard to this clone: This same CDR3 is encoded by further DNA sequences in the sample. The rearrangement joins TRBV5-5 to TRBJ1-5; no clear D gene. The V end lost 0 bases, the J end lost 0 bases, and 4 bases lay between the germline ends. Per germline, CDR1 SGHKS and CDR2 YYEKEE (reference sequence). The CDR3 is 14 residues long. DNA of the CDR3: TGTGCCAGCAGCTTGGGGCATAGCAATCAGCCCCAGCATTTT. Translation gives CASSLGHSNQPQHF.

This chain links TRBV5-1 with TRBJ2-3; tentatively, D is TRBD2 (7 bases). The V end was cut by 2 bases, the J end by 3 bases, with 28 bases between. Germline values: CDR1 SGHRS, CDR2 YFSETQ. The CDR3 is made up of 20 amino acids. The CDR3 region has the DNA TGCGCCAGCAGCTTCCCCATCATAGGGGGAGGGCGACCCGGAACAGATACGCAGTATTTT. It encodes CASSFPIIGGGRPGTDTQYF. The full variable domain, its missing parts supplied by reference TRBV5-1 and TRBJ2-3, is KAGVTQTPRYLIKTRGQQVTLSCSPISGHRSVSWYQQTPGQGLQFLFEYFSETQRNKGNFPGRFSGRQFSNSRSEMNVSTLELGDSALYLCASSFPIIGGGRPGTDTQYFGPGTRLTVL.

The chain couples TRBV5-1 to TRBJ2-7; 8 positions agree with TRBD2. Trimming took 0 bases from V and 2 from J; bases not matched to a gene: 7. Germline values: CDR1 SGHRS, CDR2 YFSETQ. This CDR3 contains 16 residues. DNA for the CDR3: TGCGCCAGCAGCTTGGTTCCAGCGGGAGTAACCTACGAGCAGTACTTC. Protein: CASSLVPAGVTYEQYF.

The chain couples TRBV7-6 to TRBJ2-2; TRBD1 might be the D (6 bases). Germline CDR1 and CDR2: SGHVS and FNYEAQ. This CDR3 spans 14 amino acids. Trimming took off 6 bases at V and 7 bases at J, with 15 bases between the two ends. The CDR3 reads CASRSGQRDGELFF. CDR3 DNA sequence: TGTGCCAGCAGATCAGGACAGCGAGACGGGGAGCTGTTTTTT.

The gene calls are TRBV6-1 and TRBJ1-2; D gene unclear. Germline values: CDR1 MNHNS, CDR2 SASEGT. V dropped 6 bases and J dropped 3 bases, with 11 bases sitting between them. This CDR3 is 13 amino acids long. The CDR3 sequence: CASSGPRDYGYTF. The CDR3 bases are TGTGCCAGCAGCGGGCCTCGGGACTATGGCTACACCTTC.

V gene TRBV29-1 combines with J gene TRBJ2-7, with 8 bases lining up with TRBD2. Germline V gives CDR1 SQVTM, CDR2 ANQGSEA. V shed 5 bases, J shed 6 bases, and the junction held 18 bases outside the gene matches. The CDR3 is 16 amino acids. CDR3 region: CSVWGFLLAGSTEQYF. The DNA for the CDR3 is TGCAGCGTTTGGGGCTTTTTGCTAGCGGGCTCGACCGAGCAGTACTTC.

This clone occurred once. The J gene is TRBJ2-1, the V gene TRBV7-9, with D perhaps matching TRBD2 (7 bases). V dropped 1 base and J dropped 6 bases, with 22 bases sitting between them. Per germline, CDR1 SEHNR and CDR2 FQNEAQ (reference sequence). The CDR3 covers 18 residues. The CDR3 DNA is TGTGCCAGCAGCTTAGGAGGGGGGGTGTTGGCGGGTCCCAATGAGCAGTTCTTC. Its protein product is CASSLGGGVLAGPNEQFF.

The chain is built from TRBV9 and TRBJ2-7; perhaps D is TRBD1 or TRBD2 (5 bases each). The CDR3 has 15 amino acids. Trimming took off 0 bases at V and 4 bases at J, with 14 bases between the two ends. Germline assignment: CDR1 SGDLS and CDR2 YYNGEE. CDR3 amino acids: CASSVEGAGGYEQYF. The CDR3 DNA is TGTGCCAGCAGCGTAGAAGGGGCAGGAGGTTACGAGCAGTACTTC.